A selection of T cell receptor beta chains follows, all from one sample in a study of response to subunit inactivated influenza vaccine. MiXCR was run by TCRdb on the RT-PCR reads, yielding one entry per CDR3 protein. The table includes under 550,000 distinct CDR3 sequences, under 9% detected once. The sequencing here drew on PBMCs from blood, taken less than 30 months after vaccination. These receptors all come from a man between 50 and 69 years old who received an inactivated influenza vaccine. The conserved cysteine and the conserved F or W are not part of the CDR3 here. Some rows have no size entry. The others give once, few or many, or a class for an expanded clone.

TRBV20-1	TRBJ2-7	few	SARDRLAGFTGEQY
TRBV5-1	TRBJ1-1	many	ASSFAGAGNTEAF
TRBV11-2	TRBJ2-3	many	ASSLGHSTDTQY
TRBV12-3/TRBV12-4	TRBJ2-4	many	ASTGTAKNIQY
TRBV6-2/TRBV6-3	TRBJ2-3	NA	ASSRLDSSTDTQY
TRBV19	TRBJ2-7	few	ASSKKGAYEQY
TRBV20-1	TRBJ2-1	few	SASDPGRGYSYNEQF
TRBV20-1	TRBJ2-3	few	SATRATSTDTQY
TRBV20-1	TRBJ1-6	NA	SARGEDLWNSPLH
TRBV28	TRBJ2-3	few	AATRTSLTDTQY
TRBV20-1	TRBJ2-1	few	SARDAGASRYNEQF
TRBV27	TRBJ1-5	few	ASSPRTLLSNQPQH
TRBV20-1	TRBJ2-2	NA	SARHRKGGGSGELF
TRBV4-1	TRBJ2-7	few	ASSQGSGQGSYEQY
TRBV18	TRBJ2-4	NA	ASSPGQGAMDIQY
TRBV20-1	TRBJ2-3	NA	SARDASGLTTDTQY
TRBV5-6	TRBJ2-1	many	ASSPGTSVYNEQF
TRBV4-3	TRBJ2-3	NA	ASSQDSAGRRDTQY
TRBV20-1	TRBJ2-7	NA	SSPGEEYEQY
TRBV2	TRBJ2-7	many	ASSDFASFYEQY
TRBV7-9	TRBJ1-4	many	ASSPGRTNEKLF
TRBV7-2	TRBJ2-3	few	ASSEPPGPQY
TRBV15	TRBJ2-1	many	ATQFDRGSNNEQF
TRBV11-2	TRBJ1-6	NA	ASSSPGQGPSPLH
TRBV21-1	TRBJ2-1	NA	ASSKKVISYNEQF
TRBV11-1	TRBJ2-1	NA	ASSSSTIQAGPDDEQF
TRBV6-5	TRBJ1-1	NA	ASSYSNRAEPYPTEAF
TRBV19	TRBJ1-5	few	ASRGAGYHQPQH
TRBV7-3	TRBJ1-2	few	ASSPSYDDYGYT
TRBV10-3	TRBJ1-6	NA	AISERRQGNSPLH
TRBV14	TRBJ2-5	few	ASKYQFQETQY
TRBV11-3	TRBJ2-5	many	ASSPGTDLRETQY
TRBV5-1	TRBJ1-1	many	ASSLWSPAGQGERRTEAF
TRBV28	TRBJ2-3	few	ASSPIRSGASTDTQY
TRBV6-2/TRBV6-3	TRBJ2-7	NA	ASSYRGKTYEQY
TRBV24-1	TRBJ2-1	many	ATSDLSRADEQF
TRBV3-1	TRBJ1-3	many	ASSQGLSGNTIY
TRBV9	TRBJ2-3	NA	ASSDTGGWDTQY
TRBV3-1	TRBJ2-1	NA	ASSQDPLAGGQGDEQF
TRBV7-9	TRBJ2-2	NA	ATPGLAGAGTTGELF
TRBV20-1	TRBJ1-6	NA	SARARDRGYSPLH